This is a list of T cell receptor beta chains from one sample in a study of blood T cell repertoires in COVID-19. Using immunoSEQ multiplex PCR, the repertoire was profiled, and TCRdb retains in-frame clones only, with some absent. The sample has approximately 250,000 clones, 83% seen once. Specimen: peripheral blood. These receptors were taken from a human donor in a cohort sampled during active COVID-19. Each CDR3 is given with its conserved first and last residue. A D gene is named only where the DNA matches it firmly. A clone size is listed for some rows: how often the clone was seen (once, few, many), or a class if it is expanded.

J	D	V	size	CDR3	DNA
TRBJ1-5	TRBD1	TRBV5-6	NA	CASRYGQGYDQPQHF	TGTGCCAGCAGGTATGGACAGGGGTACGATCAGCCCCAGCATTTT
TRBJ2-5	NA	TRBV7-9	NA	CASSPWGGNKLKKETQYF	TGTGCCAGCAGCCCATGGGGCGGGAATAAGCTTAAAAAAGAGACCCAGTACTTC
TRBJ2-3	NA	TRBV21-1	NA	CASSLRKSGTQYF	TGTGCCAGCAGCCTCCGTAAGAGCGGTACGCAGTATTTT
TRBJ2-1	NA	TRBV10-3	NA	CAIKRDSTSGEQFF	TGTGCCATCAAGAGGGACTCGACGTCTGGTGAGCAGTTCTTC
TRBJ2-3	NA	TRBV24-1	once	CATSDGGPDTQYF	TGTGCCACCAGTGATGGTGGGCCAGATACGCAGTATTTT
TRBJ2-7	NA	TRBV27	once	CASSWEDGTTNEQYF	TGTGCCAGCAGTTGGGAAGACGGGACAACCAACGAGCAGTACTTC
TRBJ1-6	NA	TRBV23-1	once	CASSQSILTDSPLHF	TGCGCCAGCAGTCAATCTATCCTCACGGATTCACCCCTCCACTTT
TRBJ2-7	TRBD2	TRBV5-4	NA	CASSRGGSSYEQYF	TGTGCCAGCTCCCGAGGCGGGAGCTCCTACGAGCAGTACTTC
TRBJ2-5	NA	TRBV28	NA	CASSLSGQGLQETQYF	TGTGCCAGCAGTTTATCCGGACAGGGACTACAAGAGACCCAGTACTTC
TRBJ2-2	NA	TRBV21-1	once	CASSSRDRFHRGAVF	TGTGCCAGCAGCAGCCGGGACAGGTTTCACCGGGGAGCTGTTTTT
TRBJ2-1	TRBD2	TRBV5-8	NA	CASSLAGGSGLYNEQFF	TGTGCCAGCAGCTTGGCCGGGGGTAGCGGGCTATACAATGAGCAGTTCTTC
TRBJ2-7	TRBD1	TRBV19	NA	CASSATGVGEQYF	TGTGCCAGTAGCGCGACAGGGGTGGGCGAGCAGTACTTC
TRBJ1-5	NA	TRBV21-1	NA	CASRRGVGQPQHF	TGTGCCAGCAGACGAGGTGTGGGTCAGCCCCAGCATTTT
TRBJ2-1	NA	TRBV27	NA	CASSPVGGGSANEQFF	TGTGCCAGCAGCCCTGTGGGGGGGGGCTCGGCCAATGAGCAGTTCTTC
TRBJ1-2	NA	TRBV28	NA	CASRPGQRANYGYTF	TGTGCCAGCAGACCCGGACAGCGAGCTAACTATGGCTACACCTTC
TRBJ1-1	NA	TRBV3-1/TRBV3-2	NA	CASSQEGGGRAFF	TGTGCCAGCAGCCAAGAGGGGGGAGGGCGAGCTTTCTTT
TRBJ1-1	TRBD1	TRBV5-1	NA	CASTRGGTGDTEAFF	TGCGCCAGCACCCGTGGCGGGACAGGTGACACTGAAGCTTTCTTT
TRBJ2-1	TRBD2	TRBV5-1	once	CASSPGGLAGRNEQFF	TGCGCCAGCAGCCCTGGGGGTCTAGCGGGGAGGAATGAGCAGTTCTTC
TRBJ1-1	NA	TRBV10-3	NA	CAISETRDSPGAFF	TGTGCCATCAGTGAGACCCGGGACTCCCCGGGAGCTTTCTTT
TRBJ2-7	NA	TRBV6-5	NA	CASSYSKTGSSYEQYF	TGTGCCAGCAGTTACTCGAAAACAGGGAGCTCCTACGAGCAGTACTTC
TRBJ1-5	NA	TRBV10-3	NA	CAISDGGYSNQPQHF	TGTGCCATCAGTGACGGCGGCTATAGCAATCAGCCCCAGCATTTT
TRBJ1-4	TRBD1	TRBV19	NA	CASSTTGTGVRKLFF	TGTGCCAGTAGTACCACCGGGACAGGGGTGAGAAAACTGTTTTTT
TRBJ1-2	NA	TRBV5-1	NA	CASSDIDGYTF	TGCGCCAGCAGCGACATCGATGGCTACACCTTC
TRBJ1-5	TRBD1	TRBV7-2	NA	CASSSRQGGQPQHF	TGTGCCAGCAGCTCCAGACAGGGTGGACAGCCCCAGCATTTT
TRBJ2-4	NA	TRBV28	NA	CASSSRGAQNIQYF	TGTGCCAGCAGTTCCAGGGGTGCGCAAAACATTCAGTACTTC
TRBJ2-1	TRBD2	TRBV19	NA	CASRGGLAVSNEQFF	TGTGCCAGTAGGGGAGGACTAGCGGTGTCCAATGAGCAGTTCTTC
TRBJ2-3	TRBD2	TRBV6-5	NA	CASSKGLSTDTQYF	TGTGCCAGCAGTAAGGGACTAAGCACAGATACGCAGTATTTT
TRBJ2-3	NA	TRBV18	NA	CASSPEVTDTQYF	TGTGCCAGCTCACCGGAGGTCACAGATACGCAGTATTTT
TRBJ2-5	TRBD2	TRBV18	NA	CASSPTSGGAETQYF	TGTGCCAGCTCACCGACTAGCGGGGGGGCGGAGACCCAGTACTTC
TRBJ1-4	NA	TRBV29-1	once	CSGRRRVDEKLFF	TGCAGCGGTCGCCGGCGGGTTGATGAAAAACTGTTTTTT
TRBJ2-1	TRBD1	TRBV4-1	NA	CASSQLSGTGNNEQFF	TGCGCCAGCAGCCAACTGTCCGGGACAGGTAACAATGAGCAGTTCTTC
TRBJ2-2	TRBD1	TRBV3-1/TRBV3-2	NA	CASSQEGTGEHGELFF	TGTGCCAGCAGCCAAGAAGGGACAGGGGAGCACGGGGAGCTGTTTTTT